The clone carrying this TCR beta chain has only one observation. This same CDR3 is encoded by further DNA sequences in the sample. The data originate from a study of blood T cell repertoires in COVID-19. Study information: Acute and convalescent COVID-19 specimens originated in the United States, Italy and Spain. The cDNA or gDNA used as material had been derived from T cells, B-cell-depleted T cells, or PBMCs.

In the source study's methods: Reference gene primer amplification in the assay estimated nucleated cell counts. The data were produced by immunoSEQ multiplex PCR, yet TCRdb's version contains in-frame clones alone and is incomplete. Clonal size and the V and J genes are those of that table, whereas D and trimming came from the DNA. The table has roughly 340,000 clones, 90% to 95% seen once; the top ten hold around 3.5%. The CDR3 is 15 amino acids. Trimming took off 0 bases at V and 1 base at J, with 8 bases between the two ends. CDR1 is SGDLS, CDR2 YYNGEE, per germline. The sample taken for sequencing was peripheral blood. The receptor's source is a woman under 30 who had recovered from COVID-19. The chain joins TRBV9 to TRBJ2-1; TRBD2 might be the D (6 bases). CDR3 bases: TGTGCCAGCAGCGTAGCGGGACTTTCCTACAATGAGCAGTTCTTC. Translation gives CASSVAGLSYNEQFF.